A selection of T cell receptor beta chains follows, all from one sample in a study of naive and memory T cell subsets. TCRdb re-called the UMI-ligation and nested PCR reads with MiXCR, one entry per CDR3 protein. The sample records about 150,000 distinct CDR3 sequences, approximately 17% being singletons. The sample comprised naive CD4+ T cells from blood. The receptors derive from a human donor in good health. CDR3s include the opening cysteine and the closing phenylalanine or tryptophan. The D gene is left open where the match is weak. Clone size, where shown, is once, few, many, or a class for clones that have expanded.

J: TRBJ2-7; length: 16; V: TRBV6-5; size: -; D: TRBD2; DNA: TGTGCCAGCAGTCGGGGGGGGAGGGCGGACGCCTACGAGCAGTACTTC; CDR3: CASSRGGRADAYEQYF
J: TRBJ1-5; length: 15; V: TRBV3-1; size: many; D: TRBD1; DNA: TGTGCCAGCAGCCAAGGCGGACAGGGACGACAGCCCCAGCATTTT; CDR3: CASSQGGQGRQPQHF
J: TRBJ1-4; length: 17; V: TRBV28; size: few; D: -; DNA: TGTGCCAGCAGTTTTACTAGAGGGGCAGGAATAAATGAAAAACTGTTTTTT; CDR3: CASSFTRGAGINEKLFF
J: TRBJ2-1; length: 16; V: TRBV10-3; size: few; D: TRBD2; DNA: TGTGCCATCAGTGCGAAGACTAGCGGGAGTTACAATGAGCAGTTCTTC; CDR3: CAISAKTSGSYNEQFF
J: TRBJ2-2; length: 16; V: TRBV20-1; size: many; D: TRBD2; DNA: TGCAGTGCTAGTTTGTCGGGAGGGCCCCTTACCGGGGAGCTGTTTTTT; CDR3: CSASLSGGPLTGELFF
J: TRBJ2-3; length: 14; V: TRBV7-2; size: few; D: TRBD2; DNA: TGTGCCAGCAGACTAGCGGGAGCCGGAGATACGCAGTATTTT; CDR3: CASRLAGAGDTQYF
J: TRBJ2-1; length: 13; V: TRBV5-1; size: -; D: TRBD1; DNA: TGCGCCAGCAGCTCGGGACAGGGGGCTGAGCAGTTCTTC; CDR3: CASSSGQGAEQFF
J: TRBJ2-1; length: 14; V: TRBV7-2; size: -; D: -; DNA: TGTGCCAGCAGCCCGAAGGCCCTTTACAATGAGCAGTTCTTC; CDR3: CASSPKALYNEQFF
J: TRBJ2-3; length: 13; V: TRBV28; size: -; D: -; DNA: TGTGCCAGCAGAGATAGCGGCACAGATACGCAGTATTTT; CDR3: CASRDSGTDTQYF
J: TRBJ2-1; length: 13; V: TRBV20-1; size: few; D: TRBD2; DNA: TGCAGTGTCACAGCGGGAGTTATGTATGAGCAGTTCTTC; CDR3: CSVTAGVMYEQFF
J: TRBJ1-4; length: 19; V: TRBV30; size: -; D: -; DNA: TGTGCCTGGAGTGTACTGGGGGGCAGGGCGTCCGCAACTAATGAAAAACTGTTTTTT; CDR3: CAWSVLGGRASATNEKLFF
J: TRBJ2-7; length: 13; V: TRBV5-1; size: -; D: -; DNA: TGCGCCAGCAGCTTCAGCGGCCCCTACGAGCAGTACTTC; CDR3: CASSFSGPYEQYF
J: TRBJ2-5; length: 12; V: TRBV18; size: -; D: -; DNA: TGTGCCAGCTCACCAGGGTTAGAGACCCAGTACTTC; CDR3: CASSPGLETQYF
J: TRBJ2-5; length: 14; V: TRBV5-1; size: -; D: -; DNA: TGCGCCAGCAGCTCGGACTTCCCTCCGGAGACCCAGTACTTC; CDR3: CASSSDFPPETQYF
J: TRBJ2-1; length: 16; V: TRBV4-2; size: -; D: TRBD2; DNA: TGTGCCAGCAGCCAAGACCCCCAGCGGGAGACGGATGAGCAGTTCTTC; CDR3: CASSQDPQRETDEQFF
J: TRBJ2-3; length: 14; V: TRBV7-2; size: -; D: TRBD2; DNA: TGTGCCAGCAGCCCCCGACTAGCAGCAGATACGCAGTATTTT; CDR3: CASSPRLAADTQYF
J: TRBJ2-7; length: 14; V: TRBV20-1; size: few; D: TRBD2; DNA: TGCAGCCTCACAAGAGCGGGAGCGGGACACGAGCAGTACTTC; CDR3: CSLTRAGAGHEQYF
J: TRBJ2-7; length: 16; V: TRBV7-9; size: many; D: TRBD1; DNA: TGTGCCAGCAGGGACGTCTGGGGGACAGGGACCTACGAGCAGTACTTC; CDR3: CASRDVWGTGTYEQYF
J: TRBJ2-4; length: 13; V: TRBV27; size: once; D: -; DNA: TGTGCCAGTACCCCGGTCGGACGAAACATTCAGTACTTC; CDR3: CASTPVGRNIQYF
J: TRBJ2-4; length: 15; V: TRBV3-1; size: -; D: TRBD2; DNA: TGTGCCAGCAGCCAGCGAGGGACTAGCGGGACGAGCCAGGTTTTC; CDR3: CASSQRGTSGTSQVF
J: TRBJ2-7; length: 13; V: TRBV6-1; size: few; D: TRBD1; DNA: TGTGCCAGCAGCAGGGACAGAGTCTACGAGCAGTACTTC; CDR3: CASSRDRVYEQYF
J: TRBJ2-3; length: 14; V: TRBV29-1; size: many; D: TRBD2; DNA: TGCAGCGTTGGGAGGACTAGGGGCACAGATACGCAGTATTTT; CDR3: CSVGRTRGTDTQYF
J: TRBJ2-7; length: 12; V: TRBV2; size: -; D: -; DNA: TGTGCCAGCCGACTAGGGAACTACGAGCAGTACTTC; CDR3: CASRLGNYEQYF
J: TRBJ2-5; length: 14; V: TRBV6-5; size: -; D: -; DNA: TGTGCCAGCAGTTACTCTCAGGTCCAAGAGACCCAGTACTTC; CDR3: CASSYSQVQETQYF